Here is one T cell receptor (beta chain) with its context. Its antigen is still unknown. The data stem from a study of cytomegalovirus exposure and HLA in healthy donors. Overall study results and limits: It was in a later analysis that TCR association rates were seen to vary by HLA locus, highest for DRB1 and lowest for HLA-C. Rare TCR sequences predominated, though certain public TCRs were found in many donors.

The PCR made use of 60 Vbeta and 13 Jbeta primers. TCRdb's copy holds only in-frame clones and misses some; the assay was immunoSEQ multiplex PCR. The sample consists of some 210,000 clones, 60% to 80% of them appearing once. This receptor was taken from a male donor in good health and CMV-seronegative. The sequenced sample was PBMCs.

The CDR3 DNA is TGTGCCAGTAGGGCGGGACAGGGAACCTACGAGCAGTACTTC. Its protein product is CASRAGQGTYEQYF. V usage is TRBV19 and J usage is TRBJ2-7; 9 nucleotides agree with TRBD1. After removal of 6 bases from V and 2 bases from J, the junction contained 5 bases not matched to a gene. Germline lookup yields CDR1 LNHDA and CDR2 SQIVND (reference sequence). There are 14 residues in the CDR3. The entire variable domain, with the rest obtained from reference TRBV19 and TRBJ2-7, is as follows: DGGITQSPKYLFRKEGQNVTLSCEQNLNHDAMYWYRQDPGQGLRLIYYSQIVNDFQKGDIAEGYSVSREKKESFPLTVTSAQKNPTAFYLCASRAGQGTYEQYFGPGTRLTVT.